This T cell receptor (beta chain) was captured by sequencing in a study of T cell repertoires in ileal Crohn's disease. Across the whole study: At surgery, about 34% of patients smoked, with median disease duration approximately 7.3 years. Every patient was operated on for stricturing (roughly 60%) or penetrating (39%) complications. Whole-study results and caveats: Clonal expansions were more frequent in active smokers than non-smokers at surgery.

V shed 3 bases and J shed 2 bases, with 7 bases lying between them. The CDR3 has 13 residues. Germline V gene sequence: CDR1 KGHSH, CDR2 LQKENI. Points on this clone: As yet, its antigen is unknown.

TCRdb keeps only in-frame clones here, not all; method: immunoSEQ multiplex PCR. The sample shows approximately 15,000 clones, about 80% of them seen only once. Sample: ileal tissue. This sequence originates from an adult with Crohn's disease. This rearrangement joins TRBV18 to TRBJ2-5; TRBD1 might be the D (5 bases). CDR3 region: CASSPTVQETQYF. For the CDR3, the DNA is TGTGCCAGCTCACCGACAGTACAAGAGACCCAGTACTTC.